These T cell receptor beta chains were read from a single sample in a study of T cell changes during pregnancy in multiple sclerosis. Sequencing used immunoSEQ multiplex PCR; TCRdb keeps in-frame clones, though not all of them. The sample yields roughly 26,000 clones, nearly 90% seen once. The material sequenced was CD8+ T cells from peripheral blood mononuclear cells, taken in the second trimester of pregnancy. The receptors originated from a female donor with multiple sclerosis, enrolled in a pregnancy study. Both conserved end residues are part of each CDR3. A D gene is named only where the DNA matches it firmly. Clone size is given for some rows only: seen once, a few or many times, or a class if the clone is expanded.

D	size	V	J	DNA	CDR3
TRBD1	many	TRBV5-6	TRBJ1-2	TGTGCCAGCAGCTTGGGGACAGGGGGCAATGGCTACACCTTC	CASSLGTGGNGYTF
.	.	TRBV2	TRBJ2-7	TGTGCCAGCAGCTACCCGGGCGGGGACCCCTACGAGCAGTACTTC	CASSYPGGDPYEQYF
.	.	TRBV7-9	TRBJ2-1	TGTGCCAGCAGCTCTTCCACAGCCTACAATGAGCAGTTCTTC	CASSSSTAYNEQFF
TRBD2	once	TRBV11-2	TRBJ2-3	TGTGCCAGCAGCACCGGACTAGCGGGAGTTTTTACGCAGTATTTT	CASSTGLAGVFTQYF
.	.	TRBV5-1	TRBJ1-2	TGCGCCAGCAGCTTGAGGGGAACTAACTATGGCTACACCTTC	CASSLRGTNYGYTF
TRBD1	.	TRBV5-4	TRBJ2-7	TGTGCCAGCAGCTTATGGGCGACAGGGATTGCCTACGAGCAGTACTTC	CASSLWATGIAYEQYF
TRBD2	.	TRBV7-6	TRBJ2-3	TGTGCCAGCAGCCAGGGACTAGCGCCCGTTCGGGGCACAGATACGCAGTATTTT	CASSQGLAPVRGTDTQYF
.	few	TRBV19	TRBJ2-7	TGTGCCAGTAGTATCGGCAGGGCCTACGAGCAGTACTTC	CASSIGRAYEQYF
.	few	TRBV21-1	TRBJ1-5	TGTGCCAGCAGCAAAGGGGTAGCCTATCAGCCCCAGCATTTT	CASSKGVAYQPQHF
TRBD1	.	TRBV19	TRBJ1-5	TGTGCCAGTAGTATGACAGGGGGAACCAATCAGCCCCAGCATTTT	CASSMTGGTNQPQHF
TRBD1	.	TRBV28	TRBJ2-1	TGTGCCAGCAGTCCAGTGGGACAGGGACCCAATGAGCAGTTCTTC	CASSPVGQGPNEQFF
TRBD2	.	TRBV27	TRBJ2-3	TGTGCCAGCAGTTTAGGGGGACTAGCGGGAGTTGGGACAGATACGCAGTATTTT	CASSLGGLAGVGTDTQYF
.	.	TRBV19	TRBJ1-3	TGTGCCAGTAGTCCAAATTCGCCTTCCAGCTCTGGAAACACCATATATTTT	CASSPNSPSSSGNTIYF
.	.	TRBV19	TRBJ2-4	TGTGCCAGTAGCTGGGGAGTGGACATTCAGTACTTC	CASSWGVDIQYF
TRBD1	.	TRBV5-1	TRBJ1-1	TGCGCCAGCAGTCAGGGGGCGAACACTGAAGCTTTCTTT	CASSQGANTEAFF
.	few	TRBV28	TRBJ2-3	TGTGCCAGCAGTTTTTTAGAAAGCACAGATACGCAGTATTTT	CASSFLESTDTQYF
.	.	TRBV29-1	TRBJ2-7	TGCAGCGTTGACCAGGGAAGGGGCGAGCAGTACTTC	CSVDQGRGEQYF
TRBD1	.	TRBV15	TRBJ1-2	TGTGCCACCAGCACGAGCCGGGACAGCCTACGGTCCAATGGCTACACCTTC	CATSTSRDSLRSNGYTF
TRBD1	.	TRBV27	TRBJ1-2	TGTGCCAGCGGGGGACAGGGGGCACGGGGCTACACCTTC	CASGGQGARGYTF
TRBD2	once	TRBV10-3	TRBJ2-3	TGTGCCTCTCGCCTAGCGGGAGGGCCAGCAGATACGCAGTATTTT	CASRLAGGPADTQYF
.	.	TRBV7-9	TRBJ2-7	TGTGCCAGCAGCGGGGGCAGCTACGAGCAGTACTTC	CASSGGSYEQYF
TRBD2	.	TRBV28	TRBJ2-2	TGTGCCAGCCTGGGACTAGCGGGAGCGGGCACCGGGGAGCTGTTTTTT	CASLGLAGAGTGELFF
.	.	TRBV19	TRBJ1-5	TGTGCCAGTAGTATTGCTGCAGGATCATCTGAGGGAAAATACGGTCAGCCCCAGCATTTT	CASSIAAGSSEGKYGQPQHF
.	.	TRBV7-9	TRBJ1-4	TGTGCCAGCAGCTTTGAGACAGGCCCGAGGTTTTTT	CASSFETGPRFF
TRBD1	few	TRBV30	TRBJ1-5	TGTGCCTGGAGTGTCGCGGGACAGGGGAATTTTTGGGATCAGCCCCAGCATTTT	CAWSVAGQGNFWDQPQHF
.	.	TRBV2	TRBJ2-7	TGTGCCAGCAGTGACGGGACTCCCTCTCTAGGGCAGTACTTC	CASSDGTPSLGQYF
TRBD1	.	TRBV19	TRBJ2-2	TGTGCCAGTAGTTTCGGGACAGGGGGCCCCGGGGAGCTGTTTTTT	CASSFGTGGPGELFF
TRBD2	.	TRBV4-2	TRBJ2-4	TGTGCCAGCAGCCAGGGGGACTCTAGCGGGAGCCTCGCCAAAAACATTCAGTACTTC	CASSQGDSSGSLAKNIQYF